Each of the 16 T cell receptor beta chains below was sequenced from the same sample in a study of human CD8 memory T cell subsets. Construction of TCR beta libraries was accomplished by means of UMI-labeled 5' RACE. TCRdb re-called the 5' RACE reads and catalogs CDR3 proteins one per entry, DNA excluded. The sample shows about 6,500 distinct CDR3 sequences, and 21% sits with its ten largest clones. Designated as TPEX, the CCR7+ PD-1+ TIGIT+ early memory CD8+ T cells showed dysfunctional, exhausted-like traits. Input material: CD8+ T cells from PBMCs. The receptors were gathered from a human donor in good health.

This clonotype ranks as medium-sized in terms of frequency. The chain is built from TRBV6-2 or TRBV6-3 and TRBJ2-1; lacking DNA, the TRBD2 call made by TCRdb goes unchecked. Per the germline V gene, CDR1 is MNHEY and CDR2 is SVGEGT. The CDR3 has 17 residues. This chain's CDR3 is CASRDPIAGGVRNEQFF.

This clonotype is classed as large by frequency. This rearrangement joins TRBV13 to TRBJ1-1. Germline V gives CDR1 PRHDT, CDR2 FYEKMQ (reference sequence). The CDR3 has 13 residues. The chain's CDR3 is CASSGEGDTEAFF.

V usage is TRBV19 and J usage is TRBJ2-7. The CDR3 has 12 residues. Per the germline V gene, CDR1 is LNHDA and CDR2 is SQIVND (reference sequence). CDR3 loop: CASWTGLYEQYF.

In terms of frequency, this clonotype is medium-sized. The CDR3 protein is CASSGVASSYEQYF. This chain uses TRBV12-3 or TRBV12-4 with TRBJ2-7. CDR3 length: 14 amino acids.

The CDR3: CASSIAPDRDPRNEQFF. The V gene is TRBV19, the J gene TRBJ2-1; TCRdb outputs TRBD1, but without DNA this stays unchecked. CDR3 length equals 17 residues. Germline lookup yields CDR1 LNHDA and CDR2 SQIVND (reference sequence).

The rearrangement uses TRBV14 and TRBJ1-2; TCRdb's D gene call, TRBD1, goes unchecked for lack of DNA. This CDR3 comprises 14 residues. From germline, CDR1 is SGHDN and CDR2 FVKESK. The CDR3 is CASSPPGRGYGYTF.

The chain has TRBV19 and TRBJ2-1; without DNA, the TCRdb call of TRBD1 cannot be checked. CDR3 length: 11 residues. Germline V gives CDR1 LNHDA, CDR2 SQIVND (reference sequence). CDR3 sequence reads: CASSLGSRQFF.

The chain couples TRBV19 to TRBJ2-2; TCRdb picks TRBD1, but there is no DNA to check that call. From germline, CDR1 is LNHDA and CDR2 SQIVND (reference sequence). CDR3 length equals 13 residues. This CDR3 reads CASSPPGSGELFF.

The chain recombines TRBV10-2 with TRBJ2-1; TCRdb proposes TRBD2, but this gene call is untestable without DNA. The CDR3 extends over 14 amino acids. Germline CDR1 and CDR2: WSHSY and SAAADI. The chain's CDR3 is CASTGLAGDNEQFF.

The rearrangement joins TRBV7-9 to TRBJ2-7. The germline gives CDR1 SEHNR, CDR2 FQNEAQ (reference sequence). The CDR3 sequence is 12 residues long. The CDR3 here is CASSPQAYAQYF.

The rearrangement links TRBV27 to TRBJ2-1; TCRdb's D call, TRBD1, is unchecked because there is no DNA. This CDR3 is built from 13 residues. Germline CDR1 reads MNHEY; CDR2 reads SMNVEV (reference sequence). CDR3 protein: CASRTGTGNEQFF.

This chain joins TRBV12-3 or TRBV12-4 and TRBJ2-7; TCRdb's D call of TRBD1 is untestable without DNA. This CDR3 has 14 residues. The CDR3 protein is CASSTTGAGVEQYF.

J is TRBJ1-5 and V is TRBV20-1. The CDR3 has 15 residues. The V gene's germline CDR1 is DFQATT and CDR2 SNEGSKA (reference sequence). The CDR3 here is CSARSLREGNQPQHF.

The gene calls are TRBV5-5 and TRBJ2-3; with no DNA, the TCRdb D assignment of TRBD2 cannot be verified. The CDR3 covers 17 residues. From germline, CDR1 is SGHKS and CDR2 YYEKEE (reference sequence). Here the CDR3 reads CASSLDPSSGRLDTQYF.

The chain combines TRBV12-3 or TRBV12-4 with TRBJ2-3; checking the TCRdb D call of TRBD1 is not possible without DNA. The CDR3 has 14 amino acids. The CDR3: CASSPTGGTDTQYF.

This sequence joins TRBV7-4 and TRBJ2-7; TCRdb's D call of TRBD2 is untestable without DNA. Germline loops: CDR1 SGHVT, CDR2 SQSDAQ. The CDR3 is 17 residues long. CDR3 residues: CASSLRGPGGQPYEQYF.